Presented here are 25 T cell receptor beta chains from one specimen sequenced in a study of vaccination and CD4 T cells after COVID-19. Treatment indicated: approximately 11-day PBMC culture with coronavirus spike peptide pools or control peptides (ViraFEST assay). Antigens for these TCRs are unknown. The assay that was used to sequence DNA from cultured CD4+ T cells was the Oncomine TCR Beta short-read assay. TCRdb re-analysed the PCR reads in MiXCR, keeping a single row per CDR3 protein. The sample records under 20,000 distinct CDR3 sequences, roughly 29% being singletons. The sample taken for sequencing was cultured CD4+ T cells from blood. The receptors were gathered from a human donor with COVID-19.

The chain couples TRBV18 to TRBJ1-2; D remains unclear. V lost 1 base to trimming and J lost 1 base, with 13 bases between them. The CDR3 contains 16 residues. CDR1 KGHSH and CDR2 LQKENI come from the germline V gene. CDR3 nucleotides: TGTGCCAGCTCACCACTGGGCTCAGGAAGTAACTATGGCTACACCTTC. Translating it yields CASSPLGSGSNYGYTF.

The chain links TRBV7-8 to TRBJ1-1; tentatively, D is TRBD1 (5 bases). V gave up 4 bases and J gave up 4 bases, with 16 bases separating them. The CDR3 spans 15 residues. Germline V gene sequence: CDR1 SGHVS, CDR2 FQNEAQ. CDR3 sequence reads: CASSSISRDPTEAFF. The CDR3 DNA reads TGTGCCAGCAGCTCCATTTCCAGGGATCCCACTGAAGCTTTCTTT.

This clonotype was seen a few times. The V gene is TRBV11-2, the J gene TRBJ1-1; 9 bases are a match to TRBD1. V dropped 4 bases and J dropped 4; count of bases not matched to a gene: 1. CDR3 length: 13 residues. Germline loops: CDR1 SGHAT, CDR2 FQNNGV. The CDR3 DNA sequence: TGTGCCAGCAGCTCGGACAGGGGCACTGAAGCTTTCTTT. It translates to CASSSDRGTEAFF.

The CDR3 DNA reads as TGTGCCGGCGACCGGGGGCTGGCGAGCACAGATACGCAGTATTTT. As protein: CAGDRGLASTDTQYF. The chain uses TRBV24-1 and TRBJ2-3, with D possibly called TRBD1 or TRBD2 (6 bases each). CDR1 and CDR2 (germline): KGHDR, SFDVKD. Trimming stripped 12 bases from V and 0 bases from J, with 18 bases between. The CDR3 loop spans 15 amino acids.

This clonotype has a handful of counts. The chain joins TRBV20-1 to TRBJ2-1; TRBD1 matches at 8 bases. Germline trimming cut 2 bases from V and 0 bases from J; bases unmatched to any gene: 6. This CDR3 is built from 16 residues. From germline, CDR1 is DFQATT and CDR2 SNEGSKA (reference sequence). The DNA of the CDR3 is TGCAGTGCTAGAACCCGCCAGGGGGCCTCCTACAATGAGCAGTTCTTC. It codes for CSARTRQGASYNEQFF.

The chain carries TRBV10-2 and TRBJ2-7; D gene unclear. V shed 4 bases and J shed 6 bases, with 16 bases lying between them. The CDR3 spans 14 residues. Per germline, CDR1 WSHSY and CDR2 SAAADI. This CDR3 is CASSVRVVAGEQYF. Here the CDR3 DNA reads TGCGCCAGCAGTGTACGGGTCGTGGCCGGCGAGCAGTACTTC.

V gene TRBV5-1 combines with J gene TRBJ2-2, with D possibly TRBD2 on 6 matching bases. Germline CDR1 is SGHRS and CDR2 is YFSETQ. V lost 2 bases to trimming and J lost 1 base, with 12 bases between them. The CDR3 contains 16 residues. The CDR3 DNA reads TGCGCCAGCAGCTTAACTCCGGGACTGAACACCGGGGAGCTGTTTTTT. Its translation is CASSLTPGLNTGELFF. The full variable domain, in which reference TRBV5-1 and TRBJ2-2 provide the parts outside the CDR3, is KAGVTQTPRYLIKTRGQQVTLSCSPISGHRSVSWYQQTPGQGLQFLFEYFSETQRNKGNFPGRFSGRQFSNSRSEMNVSTLELGDSALYLCASSLTPGLNTGELFFGEGSRLTVL.

V gene TRBV10-3 combines with J gene TRBJ2-1; TRBD1 is a possible D gene (6 bases). Looked up from germline, CDR1 is ENHRY and CDR2 is SYGVKD. V was shortened by 11 bases and J by 3 bases, with 26 bases between the two germline ends. This CDR3 contains 17 residues. The CDR3 here is CASKWGQEHDVYNEQFF. The DNA of the CDR3 is TGTGCCTCGAAGTGGGGGCAGGAGCATGATGTCTACAATGAGCAGTTCTTC.

In this sample, this clonotype turned up once. The V call is TRBV20-1, the J call TRBJ2-5; TRBD1 matches 8 bases. The CDR3 is 14 residues long. The V gene's germline CDR1 is DFQATT and CDR2 SNEGSKA (reference sequence). V gave up 4 bases and J gave up 5 bases; unmatched junction bases: 9. Here the CDR3 DNA reads TGCAGTGCTACCACAGGGGGGAGTGGTGAGACCCAGTACTTC. This codes for CSATTGGSGETQYF.

The CDR3 spells CASSQESAPRTDTQYF. CDR3 nucleotides: TGTGCCAGCAGCCAAGAATCCGCGCCACGCACAGATACGCAGTATTTT. The chain combines TRBV4-2 with TRBJ2-3; D uncertain. Trimming removed 0 bases from V and 1 base from J, with 11 bases in between. CDR3 length: 16 residues. The germline CDR1 and CDR2 sequences are LGHNA and YNFKEQ.

The chain carries TRBV9 and TRBJ1-5; D gene unclear. V dropped 0 bases and J dropped 7 bases, with 14 bases sitting between them. Germline lookup yields CDR1 SGDLS and CDR2 YYNGEE. This CDR3 contains 15 residues. The CDR3 coding sequence is TGTGCCAGCAGCGTAGCAGGAGGAATGGAGCAGCCCCAGCATTTT. This encodes CASSVAGGMEQPQHF.

This clonotype was observed a few times. The gene calls are TRBV6-1 and TRBJ1-5, with a weak D call TRBD1 (6 bases). Germline V CDR1 and CDR2: MNHNS, SASEGT. The CDR3 covers 15 residues. Trimming cost V 4 bases and J 9 bases, with 19 bases left between them. The CDR3 DNA follows: TGTGCCAGCAGTGGCACCGGGACACCAGTCGGGCCCCAGCATTTT. This codes for CASSGTGTPVGPQHF.

This sequence joins TRBV28 and TRBJ1-3; D call uncertain. The CDR3 extends over 11 amino acids. V shed 6 bases and J shed 6 bases, with 6 bases lying between them. Looked up from germline, CDR1 is MDHEN and CDR2 is SYDVKM. CDR3 protein: CASSSENTIYF. The CDR3, as DNA: TGTGCCAGCAGCTCCGAAAACACCATATATTTT.

The chain joins TRBV7-8 to TRBJ2-2, with 7 bases aligning to TRBD1. Unmatched junction bases numbered 2, after V lost 1 base and J lost 6 bases. Germline V gene sequence: CDR1 SGHVS, CDR2 FQNEAQ. This CDR3 has 14 residues. The CDR3 region has the DNA TGTGCCAGCAGCTTAGATCAGGGGGCCGGGGAGCTGTTTTTT. Translation gives CASSLDQGAGELFF.

The rearrangement joins TRBV20-1 to TRBJ1-1; 9 nucleotides align to TRBD1. Germline V lookup: CDR1 DFQATT, CDR2 SNEGSKA (reference sequence). This CDR3 is built from 12 residues. As DNA, the CDR3 is TGCGGTGGGGACAGGGCCAACACTGAAGCTTTCTTT. Translating it yields CGGDRANTEAFF.

This clonotype was recorded a few times. One junction end disagrees with the germline gene, perhaps due to a read error. The CDR3 region is CASSLDGETQYF. CDR3 coding DNA: TGTGCTAGCAGCTTAGACGGAGAGACCCAGTACTTC. The V gene is TRBV7-7, the J gene TRBJ2-5; D unclear. CDR1 and CDR2 (germline): SSHAT, FNYEAQ (reference sequence). CDR3 length equals 12 residues. Full variable domain (missing parts from reference TRBV7-7 and TRBJ2-5): GAGVSQSPRYKVTKRGQDVTLRCDPISSHATLYWYQQALGQGPEFLTYFNYEAQPDKSGLPSDRFSAERPEGSISTLTIQRTEQRDSAMYRCASSLDGETQYFGPGTRLLVL.

The genes are TRBV20-1 and TRBJ2-1; 11 positions match TRBD2. The germline V gene encodes CDR1 DFQATT and CDR2 SNEGSKA (reference sequence). This CDR3 region has 16 residues. V was clipped by 6 bases and J by 3 bases; unmatched bases: 10. The CDR3: CSATPLAGASYNEQFF. The CDR3 DNA reads as TGCAGTGCAACACCACTAGCGGGGGCTAGCTACAATGAGCAGTTCTTC.

This chain links TRBV6-1 with TRBJ2-2, with 10 nucleotides matching TRBD1. The germline V gene has CDR1 MNHNS and CDR2 SASEGT. The CDR3 loop spans 17 amino acids. Losses at the gene ends were 3 bases for V and 5 bases for J; bases not matched to a gene: 9. The CDR3 loop reads CASSDRDRGGWTGELFF. The CDR3 region has the DNA TGTGCCAGCAGTGACCGGGACAGGGGAGGTTGGACCGGGGAGCTGTTTTTT.

The genes are TRBV11-1 and TRBJ1-4; possible D gene TRBD1, 5 bases. Germline V lookup: CDR1 SGHAT, CDR2 FQDESV (reference sequence). The CDR3 runs to 14 residues. The germline V and J ends were trimmed by 4 bases and 8 bases, with 14 bases remaining between them. The CDR3 protein is CASSSPGRMEKLFF. DNA for the CDR3: TGTGCCAGCAGCTCGCCGGGACGGATGGAAAAACTGTTTTTT.

This chain uses TRBV12-3 or TRBV12-4 with TRBJ1-2; no firm D call. This CDR3 is built from 14 residues. V was shortened by 1 base and J by 3 bases, with 9 bases between the two germline ends. The CDR3 sequence: CASSLGGRYYGYTF. Here the CDR3 DNA reads TGTGCCAGCAGTTTAGGTGGAAGATACTATGGCTACACCTTC.

The V and J genes are TRBV7-2 and TRBJ2-7; D is uncertain. CDR1 SGHTA and CDR2 FQGNSA come from the germline V gene. The CDR3 spans 12 residues. Trimming removed 5 bases at V and 2 bases at J, with 7 bases between. This CDR3 is CASSGRTYEQYF. In nucleotides, the CDR3 is TGTGCCAGCAGCGGGCGGACCTACGAGCAGTACTTC.

The chain has TRBV6-5 and TRBJ2-7; no definite D call. The V gene lost 2 bases and the J gene lost 1 base, with 12 bases spanning the gap. Germline CDR1 reads MNHEY; CDR2 reads SVGAGI. This CDR3 region has 15 residues. CDR3 residues: CASSYVGSLSYEQYF. As DNA, the CDR3 is TGTGCCAGCAGTTACGTAGGGTCGTTGTCCTACGAGCAGTACTTC.

By sample fraction, this clonotype is medium-sized. The chain recombines TRBV11-2 with TRBJ1-2; a weak D match, TRBD1 (5 bases). Looked up from germline, CDR1 is SGHAT and CDR2 is FQNNGV. V was pared by 5 bases and J by 5 bases, with 15 bases between. This CDR3 contains 14 residues. CDR3 sequence reads: CASSEDRSWYGYTF. The CDR3 nucleotides are TGTGCCAGCAGCGAAGACAGATCCTGGTATGGCTACACCTTC. Combining the CDR3 with reference TRBV11-2 and TRBJ1-2 gives the whole variable domain EAGVAQSPRYKIIEKRQSVAFWCNPISGHATLYWYQQILGQGPKLLIQFQNNGVVDDSQLPKDRFSAERLKGVDSTLKIQPAKLEDSAVYLCASSEDRSWYGYTFGSGTRLTVV.

The genes are TRBV5-1 and TRBJ1-1; weak D call: TRBD1 (6 bases). Germline loops: CDR1 SGHRS, CDR2 YFSETQ. The V and J ends lost 0 bases and 1 base respectively, with 10 bases between them. The CDR3 spans 15 residues. CDR3 bases: TGCGCCAGCAGCTTGGCAGGGGCGGGGAACACTGAAGCTTTCTTT. It specifies CASSLAGAGNTEAFF.

The J gene is TRBJ2-3, the V gene TRBV7-9; TRBD2 matches 9 bases. Germline V gene lookup returns CDR1 SEHNR and CDR2 FQNEAQ (reference sequence). The J segment lost 5 bases and the V segment lost 3 bases, leaving 6 bases of the junction unmatched. The CDR3 has 15 amino acids. The CDR3 spells CASSFLAGVEDTQYF. Written as DNA, the CDR3 is TGTGCCAGCAGCTTTTTAGCGGGGGTTGAAGATACGCAGTATTTT.